Below are 13 T cell receptor beta chains sequenced from a single sample in a study of cytomegalovirus exposure and HLA in healthy donors. Profiling relied on immunoSEQ multiplex PCR, and the TCRdb table lists in-frame clones only, not all of them. The profile covers 200,000 to 300,000 clones, with 80% to 95% appearing a single time and around 3.1% taken by the ten largest. Source material: PBMCs. The origin of the receptors is a woman in her twenties or thirties in good health and CMV-seronegative.

The chain carries TRBV5-6 and TRBJ2-1; D uncertain. Trimming took 4 bases from V and 6 from J, leaving 8 bases between them. Germline-derived CDR1 and CDR2 are SGHDT and YYEEEE. CDR3 length equals 12 residues. The CDR3 bases are TGTGCCAGCAGCCCTTTGCTCAATGAGCAGTTCTTC. Protein: CASSPLLNEQFF.

This clone appeared a single time. This CDR3 is CSVALFSGRITDTQYF. In DNA form, the CDR3 reads TGCAGCGTTGCTCTCTTCAGCGGGAGGATCACAGATACGCAGTATTTT. The V and J genes are TRBV29-1 and TRBJ2-3, with TRBD2 identical over 9 bases. V lost 4 bases, J lost 2 bases, and 10 bases stayed unmatched. The CDR3 totals 16 residues. Germline assignment: CDR1 SQVTM and CDR2 ANQGSEA.

V usage is TRBV6-5 and J usage is TRBJ2-7; TRBD1 is a possible D gene (6 bases). The CDR3 is made up of 11 amino acids. V lost 11 bases and J 7 bases, leaving 15 bases between the germline ends. Per the germline V gene, CDR1 is MNHEY and CDR2 is SVGAGI. The DNA for the CDR3 is TGTGCCTGCGGCAGGGGTTGGGAGCAGTACTTC. It encodes CACGRGWEQYF.

The J gene is TRBJ1-1, the V gene TRBV9, with TRBD1 as a possible D gene (6 bases). Trimming took off 7 bases at V and 5 bases at J, with 12 bases between the two ends. CDR1 SGDLS and CDR2 YYNGEE come from the germline V gene. The CDR3 has 12 amino acids. The CDR3 bases are TGTGCCAGCGCAGGGGTAGGTACTGAAGCTTTCTTT. Translated: CASAGVGTEAFF.

The gene calls are TRBV29-1 and TRBJ2-1; TRBD1 is a possible D gene (6 bases). The length of the CDR3 is 13 residues. CDR1 SQVTM and CDR2 ANQGSEA come from the germline V gene. The ends were cut back, 6 bases at V and 4 bases at J, with 13 bases in the middle. In DNA form, the CDR3 reads TGCAGCGTGGGGGCGCTGGGGTACAATGAGCAGTTCTTC. Translating it yields CSVGALGYNEQFF.

The chain is built from TRBV18 and TRBJ1-5; 7 nucleotides agree with TRBD1. With 3 bases clipped from V and 7 bases from J, the junction kept 6 bases outside the gene matches. The CDR3 is 14 amino acids. Germline V gives CDR1 KGHSH, CDR2 LQKENI. CDR3 in amino acids: CASSPQGVGQPQHF. CDR3 DNA sequence: TGTGCCAGCTCACCCCAGGGGGTAGGACAGCCCCAGCATTTT.

The V and J genes are TRBV5-1 and TRBJ2-1, with 9 bases fitting TRBD1. V was pared by 4 bases and J by 9 bases, with 8 bases of the junction left unmatched. CDR3 length equals 14 residues. Germline V gene lookup returns CDR1 SGHRS and CDR2 YFSETQ. Here the CDR3 reads CASSRITGGIEQFF. CDR3 nucleotides: TGCGCCAGCAGCCGGATCACAGGGGGCATTGAGCAGTTCTTC.

V usage is TRBV2 and J usage is TRBJ2-2; TRBD1 or TRBD2 may be the D gene (5 bases each). Trimming stripped 7 bases from V and 4 bases from J, with 16 bases between. Germline V gene sequence: CDR1 SNHLY, CDR2 FYNNEI. The CDR3 is made up of 15 amino acids. The CDR3 spells CASIPGSRATGELFF. In nucleotides, the CDR3 is TGTGCCAGCATCCCGGGGAGCAGGGCCACCGGGGAGCTGTTTTTT.

This chain links TRBV13 with TRBJ1-1; D unclear. The CDR3 contains 15 residues. Germline CDR1 is PRHDT and CDR2 is FYEKMQ (reference sequence). Trimming took 1 base from V and 3 from J, leaving 12 bases between them. CDR3 sequence reads: CASSLVTDVDTEAFF. CDR3 sequence (DNA): TGTGCCAGCAGCTTAGTGACGGATGTAGACACTGAAGCTTTCTTT.

The chain carries TRBV9 and TRBJ2-1; 12 nucleotides line up with TRBD2. CDR3 length equals 16 residues. J lost 7 bases, V lost 5 bases, and 10 bases had no gene match. Germline CDR1 is SGDLS and CDR2 is YYNGEE. The CDR3 region is CASSAIRTSGINEQFF. Here the CDR3 DNA reads TGTGCCAGCAGTGCCATCCGGACTAGCGGGATAAATGAGCAGTTCTTC. Full variable domain (rest looked up from reference TRBV9 and TRBJ2-1): DSGVTQTPKHLITATGQRVTLRCSPRSGDLSVYWYQQSLDQGLQFLIQYYNGEERAKGNILERFSAQQFPDLHSELNLSSLELGDSALYFCASSAIRTSGINEQFFGPGTRLTVL.

This clone was detected only once. V usage is TRBV9 and J usage is TRBJ2-5; D might be TRBD1 (5 bases). The CDR3 contains 15 residues. V was trimmed by 0 bases and J by 5 bases, leaving 14 bases between them. Germline V gene sequence: CDR1 SGDLS, CDR2 YYNGEE. CDR3: CASSVGETAKETQYF. The CDR3 region has the DNA TGTGCCAGCAGCGTAGGAGAGACAGCGAAGGAGACCCAGTACTTC.

The chain links TRBV5-1 to TRBJ1-4; 7 bases align to TRBD1. CDR1 and CDR2 from the germline V gene are SGHRS and YFSETQ. V lost 0 bases to trimming and J lost 7 bases; unmatched junction nucleotides: 6. The CDR3 has 15 residues. This CDR3 is CASSLVGGATEKLFF. The CDR3 region has the DNA TGCGCCAGCAGCTTGGTAGGGGGCGCGACTGAAAAACTGTTTTTT.

The CDR3 here is CASSPKGSGFTDTQYF. The CDR3 DNA reads TGTGCCAGCAGTCCCAAGGGTAGCGGGTTCACAGATACGCAGTATTTT. The rearrangement joins TRBV28 to TRBJ2-3, with 7 bases aligning to TRBD2. The length of the CDR3 is 16 residues. V shed 5 bases and J 2 bases; nucleotides not matched to a gene: 10. CDR1 MDHEN and CDR2 SYDVKM come from the germline V gene. The variable domain in full, with the rest retrieved from reference TRBV28 and TRBJ2-3, is DVKVTQSSRYLVKRTGEKVFLECVQDMDHENMFWYRQDPGLGLRLIYFSYDVKMKEKGDIPEGYSVSREKKERFSLILESASTNQTSMYLCASSPKGSGFTDTQYFGPGTRLTVL.